This is a list of T cell receptor beta chains from one sample in a study of T cell responses to AZD1222 COVID-19 vaccine. The assay was immunoSEQ multiplex PCR, and TCRdb's table has in-frame clones only and misses some. Seen here are about 21,000 clones, approximately 86% observed once, and the top ten hold approximately 46%. This specimen consisted of peripheral blood, obtained on day 0 of AZD1222 vaccination. The origin of the receptors is an adult in good health. The CDR3 runs from the conserved cysteine through the conserved F or W. D genes are given only for firm matches. Size values are once, few and many counts, or a class for expanded clones, and some rows have none.

j_call | v_call | clone_size | d_call | cdr3_nt | cdr3_aa
TRBJ2-1 | TRBV6-5 | . | . | TGTGCCAGCTCCCAAGGGGGCTCCTACAATGAGCAGTTCTTC | CASSQGGSYNEQFF
TRBJ2-5 | TRBV7-3 | . | . | TGTGCCAGAAGTTATTCCAGGCGGTACCAAGAGACCCAGTACTTC | CARSYSRRYQETQYF
TRBJ2-7 | TRBV18 | . | . | TGTGCCAGCTCACAGGGTTTTGGTGGGGACGAGCAGTACTTC | CASSQGFGGDEQYF
TRBJ2-7 | TRBV6-5 | once | TRBD1 | TGTGCCAGCAGTTACTCGGACAGGGGGTACGAGCAGTACTTC | CASSYSDRGYEQYF
TRBJ2-6 | TRBV19 | few | . | TGTGCCAGTAGTATTAGTGCTTACTCTGGGGCCAACGTCCTGACTTTC | CASSISAYSGANVLTF
TRBJ1-4 | TRBV7-2 | few | . | TGTGCCAGCAGCTTAGGTGCCAGGAGGGTTTCAACTAATGAAAAACTGTTTTTT | CASSLGARRVSTNEKLFF
TRBJ1-1 | TRBV19 | . | TRBD1 | TGTGCCAGCCTAGGGGGCAGGCCGAACACTGAAGCTTTCTTT | CASLGGRPNTEAFF
TRBJ1-2 | TRBV5-1 | . | TRBD1 | TGCGCCAGCAGCCTTTATTGGACAGGCGGCGCGGGTGGCTACACCTTC | CASSLYWTGGAGGYTF
TRBJ2-7 | TRBV15 | few | . | TGTGCCACCAGCAGAGAAAACTCCTACGAGCAGTACTTC | CATSRENSYEQYF
TRBJ2-1 | TRBV7-3 | . | . | TGTGCCAGCAGCTTAACGTCCGGGTTGGGGTACAATGAGCAGTTCTTC | CASSLTSGLGYNEQFF
TRBJ1-2 | TRBV28 | . | . | TGTGCCAGCAGTCCGAGCACGGGGTTCAAGGGCTACACCTTC | CASSPSTGFKGYTF
TRBJ2-2 | TRBV7-2 | . | . | TGTGCCAGCAGCTCTGTTGGACTGCCAACCGGGGAGCTGTTTTTT | CASSSVGLPTGELFF
TRBJ2-5 | TRBV3-1/TRBV3-2 | . | TRBD2 | TGTGCCAGCAGCCACAGACTAGCGGGGTCCCAGGGGACCCAGTACTTC | CASSHRLAGSQGTQYF
TRBJ1-1 | TRBV30 | . | TRBD1 | TGTGCCTGGAATGTGGGGACAGGGGGCACTGAAGCTTTCTTT | CAWNVGTGGTEAFF
TRBJ2-7 | TRBV11-2 | . | TRBD1 | TGTGCCAGCAGTCGACCCGGGACAGGGGACGAGCAGTACTTC | CASSRPGTGDEQYF
TRBJ2-7 | TRBV13 | . | . | TGTGCCAGCAGCCAGAGAAGCAGACAGGTTTCCTACGAGCAGTACTTC | CASSQRSRQVSYEQYF
TRBJ2-7 | TRBV4-2 | . | . | TGTGCCAGCAGCCAAGGCGGGTACAGCTCCTACGAGCAGTACTTC | CASSQGGYSSYEQYF
TRBJ1-5 | TRBV28 | once | TRBD1 | TGTGCCAGCAGTCGGGACAGGTGGGGGGTTGACAATCAGCCCCAGCATTTT | CASSRDRWGVDNQPQHF
TRBJ2-7 | TRBV5-1 | few | . | TGCGCCAGCAGTCCCGAGGGGACGGGGTACGAGCAGTACTTC | CASSPEGTGYEQYF
TRBJ1-3 | TRBV6-1 | . | . | TGTGCCAGCAGTGAAGGGGCGGGAGGAAACACCATATATTTT | CASSEGAGGNTIYF
TRBJ2-2 | TRBV18 | once | . | TGTGCCAGCTCACCTCTACCGGGCCGGGGGACCGGGGAGCTGTTTTTT | CASSPLPGRGTGELFF
TRBJ2-7 | TRBV19 | . | TRBD2 | TGTGCCAGTAGTCTGTGGACTAGCGGGTCCTACGAGCAGTACTTC | CASSLWTSGSYEQYF
TRBJ1-1 | TRBV6-5 | . | TRBD1 | TGTGCCAGCAGTTATGACAGGGGGCTAGGCACTGAAGCTTTCTTT | CASSYDRGLGTEAFF
TRBJ2-2 | TRBV2 | . | . | TGTGCCAGCACGAAAGAGGGGCCGGGCACCGGGGAGCTGTTTTTT | CASTKEGPGTGELFF